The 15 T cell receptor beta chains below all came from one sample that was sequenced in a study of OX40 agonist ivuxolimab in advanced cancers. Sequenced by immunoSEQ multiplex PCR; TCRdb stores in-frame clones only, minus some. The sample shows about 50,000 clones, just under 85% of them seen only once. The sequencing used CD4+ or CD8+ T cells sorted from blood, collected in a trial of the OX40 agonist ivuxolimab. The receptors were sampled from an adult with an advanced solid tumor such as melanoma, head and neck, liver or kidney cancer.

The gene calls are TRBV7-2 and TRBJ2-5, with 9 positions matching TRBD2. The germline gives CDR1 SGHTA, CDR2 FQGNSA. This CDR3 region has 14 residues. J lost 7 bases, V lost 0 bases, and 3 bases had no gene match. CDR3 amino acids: CASSLARGGGTQYF. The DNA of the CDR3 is TGTGCCAGCAGCTTAGCGCGGGGGGGAGGGACCCAGTACTTC.

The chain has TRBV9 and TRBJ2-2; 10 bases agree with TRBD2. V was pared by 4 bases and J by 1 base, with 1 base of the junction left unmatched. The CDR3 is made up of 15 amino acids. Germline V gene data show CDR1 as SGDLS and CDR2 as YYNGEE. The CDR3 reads CASSPSGRNTGELFF. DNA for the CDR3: TGTGCCAGCAGCCCTAGCGGGAGGAACACCGGGGAGCTGTTTTTT.

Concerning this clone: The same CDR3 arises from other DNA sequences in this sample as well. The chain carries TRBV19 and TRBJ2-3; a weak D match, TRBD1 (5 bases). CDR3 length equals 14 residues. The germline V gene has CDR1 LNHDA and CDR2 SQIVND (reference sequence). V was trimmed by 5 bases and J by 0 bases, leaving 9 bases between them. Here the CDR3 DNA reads TGTGCCAGTAGTCCCCGGACAAGCACAGATACGCAGTATTTT. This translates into CASSPRTSTDTQYF.

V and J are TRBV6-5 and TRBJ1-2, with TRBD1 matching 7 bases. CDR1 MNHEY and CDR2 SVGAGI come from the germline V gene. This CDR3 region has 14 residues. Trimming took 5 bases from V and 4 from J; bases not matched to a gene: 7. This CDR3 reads CASSEGGGSYGYTF. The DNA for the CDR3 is TGTGCCAGCAGTGAAGGGGGCGGGAGCTATGGCTACACCTTC.

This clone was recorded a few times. CDR3 residues: CASSLGGWGRAWETQYF. The CDR3 DNA reads as TGTGCCAGCAGCTTAGGAGGTTGGGGGAGGGCTTGGGAGACCCAGTACTTC. The rearrangement uses TRBV7-9 and TRBJ2-5; 7 bases are a match to TRBD2. The CDR3 covers 17 residues. V was pared by 1 base and J by 5 bases, with 13 bases of the junction left unmatched. The germline V gene encodes CDR1 SEHNR and CDR2 FQNEAQ (reference sequence).

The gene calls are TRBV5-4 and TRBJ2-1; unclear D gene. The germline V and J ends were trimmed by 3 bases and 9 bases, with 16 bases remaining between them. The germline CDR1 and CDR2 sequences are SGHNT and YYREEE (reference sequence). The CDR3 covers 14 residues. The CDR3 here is CASSSRGPVAEQFF. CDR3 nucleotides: TGTGCCAGCAGCTCCCGAGGTCCCGTGGCTGAGCAGTTCTTC.

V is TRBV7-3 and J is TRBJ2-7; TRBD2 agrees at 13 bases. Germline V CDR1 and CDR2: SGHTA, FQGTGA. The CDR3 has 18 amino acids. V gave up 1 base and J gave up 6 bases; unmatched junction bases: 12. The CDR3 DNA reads TGTGCCAGCAGCTTAATCGAGACTAGCGGGGGGCTACGGAGCGAGCAGTACTTC. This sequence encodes CASSLIETSGGLRSEQYF.

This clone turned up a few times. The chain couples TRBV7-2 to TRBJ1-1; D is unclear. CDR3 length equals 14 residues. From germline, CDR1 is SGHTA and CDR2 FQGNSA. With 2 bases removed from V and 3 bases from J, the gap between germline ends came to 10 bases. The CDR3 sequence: CASSLRAGDTEAFF. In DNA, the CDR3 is TGTGCCAGCAGCTTAAGGGCTGGAGACACTGAAGCTTTCTTT.

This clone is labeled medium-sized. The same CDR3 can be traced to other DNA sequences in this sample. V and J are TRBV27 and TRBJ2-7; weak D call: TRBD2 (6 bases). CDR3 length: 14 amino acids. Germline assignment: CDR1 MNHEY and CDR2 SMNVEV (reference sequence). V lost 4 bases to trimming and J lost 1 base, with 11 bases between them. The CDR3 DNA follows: TGTGCCAGCAGTTCGCCGGGACTTTCCTACGAGCAGTACTTC. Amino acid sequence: CASSSPGLSYEQYF.

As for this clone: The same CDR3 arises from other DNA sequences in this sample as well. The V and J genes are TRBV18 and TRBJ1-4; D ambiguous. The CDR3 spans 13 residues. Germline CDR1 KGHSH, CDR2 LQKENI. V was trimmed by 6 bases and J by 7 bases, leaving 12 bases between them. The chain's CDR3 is CASSTLEGEKLFF. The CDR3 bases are TGTGCCAGCTCTACCCTAGAGGGTGAAAAACTGTTTTTT.

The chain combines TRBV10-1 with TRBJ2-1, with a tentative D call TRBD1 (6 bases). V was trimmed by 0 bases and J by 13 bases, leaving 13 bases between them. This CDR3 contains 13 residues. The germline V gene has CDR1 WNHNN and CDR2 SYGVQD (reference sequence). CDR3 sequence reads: CASSESLGTPQFF. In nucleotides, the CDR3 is TGCGCCAGCAGTGAGTCCTTGGGGACACCTCAGTTCTTC.

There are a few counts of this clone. The CDR3 DNA is TGTGCCAGCAGCCAAGATCTAACAGTTAACGTTGAGCAGTACTTC. Translated: CASSQDLTVNVEQYF. V is TRBV14 and J is TRBJ2-7; D remains unclear. CDR3 size: 15 residues. CDR1 and CDR2 from the germline V gene are SGHDN and FVKESK. Trimming removed 0 bases from V and 7 bases from J, with 16 bases in between.

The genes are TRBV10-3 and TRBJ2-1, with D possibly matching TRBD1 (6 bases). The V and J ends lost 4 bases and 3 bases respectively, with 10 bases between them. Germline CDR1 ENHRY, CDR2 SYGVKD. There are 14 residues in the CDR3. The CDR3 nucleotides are TGTGCCATCAGTGGGGGGCAGCTCTACAATGAGCAGTTCTTC. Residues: CAISGGQLYNEQFF.

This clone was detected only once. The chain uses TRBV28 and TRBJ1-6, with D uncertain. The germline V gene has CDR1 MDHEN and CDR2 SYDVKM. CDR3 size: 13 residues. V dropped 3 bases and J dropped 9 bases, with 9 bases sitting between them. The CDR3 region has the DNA TGTGCCAGCAGTTTGCGGGTCACTTCACCCCTCCACTTT. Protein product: CASSLRVTSPLHF.

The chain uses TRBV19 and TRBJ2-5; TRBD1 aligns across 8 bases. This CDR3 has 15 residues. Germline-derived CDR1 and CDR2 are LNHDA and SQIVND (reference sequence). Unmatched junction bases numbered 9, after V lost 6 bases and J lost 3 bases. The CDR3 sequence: CASSDNRGIKETQYF. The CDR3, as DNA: TGTGCCAGTAGCGATAACAGGGGGATTAAAGAGACCCAGTACTTC.